Listed below are T cell receptor beta chains from one sample, sequenced in a study of blood T cell repertoires in COVID-19. TCRdb's copy holds only in-frame clones and misses some; the assay was immunoSEQ multiplex PCR. The data show around 270,000 clones, approximately 90% seen once. Sequenced: peripheral blood. These receptors came from a man aged 40-49 years with acute or convalescent COVID-19. The CDR3 runs from the conserved cysteine through the conserved F or W. D genes are given only for firm matches. Size is stated for part of the rows, as once, few or many counts, or as a class when the clone is expanded.

len,j_gene,d_gene,abundance,v_gene,CDR3aa,CDR3nt
13,TRBJ2-7,TRBD2,once,TRBV9,CASSAAGGGVQYF,TGTGCCAGCAGCGCGGCGGGGGGCGGTGTGCAGTACTTC
13,TRBJ1-1,NA,NA,TRBV5-6,CASSYRVGTEAFF,TGTGCCAGCAGTTACAGGGTCGGCACTGAAGCTTTCTTT
15,TRBJ1-1,TRBD1,NA,TRBV5-4,CASSPADRGNTEAFF,TGTGCCAGCAGCCCGGCCGACAGGGGGAACACTGAAGCTTTCTTT
16,TRBJ2-6,NA,NA,TRBV5-6,CASSLGGDSGANVLTF,TGTGCCAGCAGCTTGGGGGGAGACTCTGGGGCCAACGTCCTGACTTTC
15,TRBJ2-7,TRBD1,NA,TRBV7-2,CASSSQGALSREQYF,TGTGCCAGCAGCTCACAGGGGGCCCTCTCTCGCGAGCAGTACTTC
16,TRBJ2-3,NA,NA,TRBV5-4,CASSLGGIRSTDTQYF,TGTGCCAGCAGCTTGGGCGGGATCCGGAGCACAGATACGCAGTATTTT
16,TRBJ1-1,NA,NA,TRBV5-1,CASSAGILTMNTEAFF,TGCGCCAGCAGCGCCGGGATTCTAACCATGAACACTGAAGCTTTCTTT
15,TRBJ2-7,TRBD2,few,TRBV7-2,CASSLGAGESYEQYF,TGTGCCAGCAGCTTAGGAGCGGGGGAGTCCTACGAGCAGTACTTC
14,TRBJ1-2,NA,NA,TRBV11-2,CASSWASSNYGYTF,TGTGCCAGCAGCTGGGCGTCTTCTAACTATGGCTACACCTTC
16,TRBJ2-7,TRBD1,NA,TRBV7-9,CASSYIQGPSSYEQYF,TGTGCCAGCAGCTACATACAGGGGCCCTCCTCCTACGAGCAGTACTTC
13,TRBJ2-2,NA,once,TRBV2,CAISDRNTGELFF,TGTGCCATTTCGGACAGGAACACCGGGGAGCTGTTTTTT
14,TRBJ2-7,TRBD2,few,TRBV19,CASSRSGGSYEQYF,TGTGCCAGTAGTAGGAGCGGGGGCTCCTACGAGCAGTACTTC
13,TRBJ1-1,NA,NA,TRBV5-1,CASSWTGETEAFF,TGCGCCAGCAGCTGGACGGGGGAAACTGAAGCTTTCTTT
17,TRBJ2-3,TRBD2,NA,TRBV4-2,CASSLGLAEPSTDTQYF,TGTGCCAGCAGCCTGGGACTAGCGGAACCTAGCACAGATACGCAGTATTTT
15,TRBJ2-7,NA,NA,TRBV5-1,CASSLPGSSSYEQYF,TGCGCCAGCAGCCTGCCCGGGAGCAGCTCCTACGAGCAGTACTTC
15,TRBJ1-6,NA,NA,TRBV6-6,CASSRRGTQASPLHF,TGTGCCAGCAGTAGGCGAGGCACTCAAGCTTCACCCCTCCACTTT
13,TRBJ2-7,NA,NA,TRBV12-3/TRBV12-4,CASSPGLAYEQYF,TGTGCCAGCAGCCCGGGACTGGCCTACGAGCAGTACTTC
14,TRBJ2-3,TRBD2,NA,TRBV10-3,CATSEGLATDTQYF,TGTGCCACCAGTGAGGGACTAGCGACAGATACGCAGTATTTT
10,TRBJ2-3,NA,NA,TRBV2,CASKENTQYF,TGTGCCAGCAAGGAGAATACGCAGTATTTT
16,TRBJ2-1,NA,NA,TRBV7-2,CASTPTGGGAYNEQFF,TGTGCCAGCACCCCAACAGGGGGGGGCGCCTACAATGAGCAGTTCTTC
13,TRBJ1-5,NA,NA,TRBV25-1,CASSPSGNQPQHF,TGTGCCAGCAGCCCAAGCGGGAATCAGCCCCAGCATTTT
15,TRBJ1-5,TRBD1,NA,TRBV6-5,CASSYLGTGDQPQHF,TGTGCCAGCAGTTACCTCGGGACAGGGGATCAGCCCCAGCATTTT
14,TRBJ2-5,NA,once,TRBV7-3,CASSLDGGEETQYF,TGTGCCAGCAGCTTAGACGGGGGTGAAGAGACCCAGTACTTC